This TCR beta chain was sequenced during a study of early T cells in non-severe SARS-CoV-2 infection. Turning to the study itself: Bulk RNA isolated from unsorted whole blood underwent sequencing; chains were not paired. Study outcomes and limitations: Private and CD4 specificities were missed by VDJdb matching, which favored anti-spike CD8 responses.

CDR1 SQVTM and CDR2 ANQGSEA come from the germline V gene. V was trimmed by 3 bases and J by 7 bases, leaving 18 bases between them. The length of the CDR3 is 14 residues. This clonotype has a count of ten or more. The target antigen is unknown. The library protocol tagged individual cDNA molecules with unique molecular identifiers. TCRdb re-derived calls from the 5' RACE reads in MiXCR, one entry per CDR3 protein. The data hold about 60,000 distinct CDR3 sequences, with 8.5% to 10% observed a single time. This chain connects TRBV29-1 to TRBJ1-2; perhaps TRBD1 as D (6 bases). The sequencing sample was made of whole blood. The origin of this receptor is an adult who was a healthcare worker with PCR-confirmed SARS-CoV-2 infection or an uninfected control (not recorded which). CDR3 in DNA: TGCAGCGTTGAGGGGGGCAGGTTTGAGTCTGGCTACACCTTC. Translating it yields CSVEGGRFESGYTF.